These T cell receptor beta chains were read from a single sample in a study of CD8 T cells in Susac syndrome. TCRdb itself ran the immunoSEQ multiplex PCR reads through MiXCR, one entry per CDR3 protein. The sample consists of 150,000 to 200,000 distinct CDR3 sequences, 80% to 95% of them appearing once. Specimen: CD4+ T cells from PBMCs. The receptors come from a human donor in good health. Both conserved end residues are part of each CDR3. The D gene is left open where the match is weak. Clone size is given for some rows only: seen once, a few or many times, or a class if the clone is expanded.

>TRBJ2-7|TRBD1|TRBV5-1|NA
CASSLSTGVKYEQYF
TGCGCCAGCAGCTTATCGACAGGGGTCAAATACGAGCAGTACTTC
>TRBJ2-5|NA|TRBV19|NA
CASSPQTGSAAQYF
TGTGCCAGTAGTCCTCAGACAGGTTCGGCGGCCCAGTACTTC
>TRBJ2-7|NA|TRBV6-5|NA
CASSYSTSFHYEQYF
TGTGCCAGCAGTTACTCCACTAGCTTTCACTACGAGCAGTACTTC
>TRBJ2-1|NA|TRBV5-6|NA
CASSKGRAYNEQFF
TGTGCCAGCAGCAAGGGTCGTGCCTACAATGAGCAGTTCTTC
>TRBJ2-3|NA|TRBV7-2|once
CASSLERFLGADTQYF
TGTGCCAGCAGCTTAGAACGCTTCCTGGGGGCGGATACGCAGTATTTT
>TRBJ1-1|NA|TRBV19|NA
CASSFEGRRTEAFF
TGTGCCAGTAGTTTCGAGGGAAGAAGGACTGAAGCTTTCTTT
>TRBJ2-3|TRBD2|TRBV20-1|NA
CSAPEEGSGGPDTQYF
TGCAGTGCCCCTGAGGAGGGTAGCGGGGGCCCAGATACGCAGTATTTT
>TRBJ2-7|NA|TRBV2|NA
CASSQYLYEQYF
TGTGCCAGCAGTCAGTACCTTTACGAGCAGTACTTC
>TRBJ1-2|NA|TRBV5-4|NA
CASSLVRVREDGYTF
TGTGCCAGCAGCTTGGTGAGAGTCAGGGAGGATGGCTACACCTTC
>TRBJ1-6|NA|TRBV9|NA
CASSPPGGNNSPLHF
TGTGCCAGCAGCCCCCCCGGGGGGAATAATTCACCCCTCCACTTT
>TRBJ1-4|NA|TRBV11-2|NA
CASSSLRGRSGEKLFF
TGTGCCAGCAGCTCCTTACGCGGGCGCAGCGGAGAAAAACTGTTTTTT
>TRBJ1-3|NA|TRBV4-3|NA
CASSQEMGPGNTIYF
TGCGCCAGCAGCCAAGAGATGGGACCTGGAAACACCATATATTTT
>TRBJ2-6|TRBD2|TRBV12-3/TRBV12-4|NA
CASSPSGVGSGANVLTF
TGTGCCAGCAGTCCTAGCGGGGTCGGCTCTGGGGCCAACGTCCTGACTTTC
>TRBJ1-2|NA|TRBV18|once
CASSPQRESYGYTF
TGTGCCAGCTCACCACAAAGGGAGTCTTATGGCTACACCTTC
>TRBJ2-3|NA|TRBV2|NA
CASSLSLGTDTQYF
TGTGCCAGCAGCCTCTCACTGGGCACAGATACGCAGTATTTT
>TRBJ1-1|TRBD1|TRBV2|once
CASTGTGNTEAFF
TGTGCCAGCACCGGGACAGGAAACACTGAAGCTTTCTTT
>TRBJ1-1|NA|TRBV3-1|NA
CASSQAGRGEAFF
TGTGCCAGCAGCCAAGCGGGACGCGGTGAAGCTTTCTTT
>TRBJ2-7|NA|TRBV3-1|NA
CASSRKDEQYF
TGTGCCAGCAGCCGAAAAGACGAGCAGTACTTC
>TRBJ2-2|NA|TRBV20-1|NA
CSARRQGTGELFF
TGCAGTGCTAGAAGGCAGGGGACCGGGGAGCTGTTTTTT
>TRBJ1-5|NA|TRBV19|NA
CASRSRRESNQPQHF
TGTGCCAGTAGGAGCCGCAGAGAAAGCAATCAGCCCCAGCATTTT
>TRBJ1-6|NA|TRBV5-1|NA
CASSLATANSPLHF
TGCGCCAGCAGCTTGGCTACAGCTAATTCACCCCTCCACTTT
>TRBJ1-3|NA|TRBV6-1|few
CASSKGLVHSGNTIYF
TGTGCCAGCAGTAAGGGCCTTGTACACTCTGGAAACACCATATATTTT
>TRBJ1-5|TRBD1|TRBV20-1|NA
CSARGGTGDQPQHF
TGCAGTGCTAGAGGAGGGACAGGGGATCAGCCCCAGCATTTT
>TRBJ1-5|NA|TRBV19|NA
CASSINPWLAGHNQPQHF
TGTGCCAGTAGTATAAATCCGTGGCTGGCGGGACACAATCAGCCCCAGCATTTT
>TRBJ2-1|TRBD2|TRBV30|NA
CAWRTSGGHNEQFF
TGTGCCTGGAGGACTAGCGGGGGGCACAATGAGCAGTTCTTC
>TRBJ2-7|NA|TRBV3-1|NA
CASSQGQGMHF
TGTGCCAGCAGCCAAGGACAAGGGATGCACTTC
>TRBJ1-6|NA|TRBV20-1|NA
CSAQDITISGMGSLHF
TGCAGTGCTCAAGATATAACCATATCAGGGATGGGCTCCCTCCACTTT
>TRBJ2-4|NA|TRBV7-8|NA
CASSPRRELVKNIQYF
TGTGCCAGCAGCCCGAGGAGGGAGCTGGTCAAAAACATTCAGTACTTC
>TRBJ1-2|NA|TRBV6-4|NA
CASSVETGSHYGYTF
TGTGCCAGCAGTGTCGAGACAGGCTCGCACTATGGCTACACCTTC
>TRBJ2-7|TRBD2|TRBV7-9|NA
CASRREDYEQYF
TGTGCCAGCAGACGGGAGGACTACGAGCAGTACTTC
>TRBJ1-5|NA|TRBV4-2|NA
CASSQGGTRKNQPQHF
TGTGCCAGCAGCCAAGGAGGGACAAGGAAGAATCAGCCCCAGCATTTT
>TRBJ2-7|NA|TRBV28|NA
CASSNPGGGYEQYF
TGTGCCAGCAGTAATCCAGGGGGGGGCTACGAGCAGTACTTC
>TRBJ2-7|NA|TRBV5-1|NA
CASSLGEGASYEQYF
TGCGCCAGCAGCTTGGGGGAGGGGGCATCGTACGAGCAGTACTTC
>TRBJ1-5|NA|TRBV7-2|once
CASSPREGEPQHF
TGTGCCAGCAGCCCGCGTGAGGGTGAGCCCCAGCATTTT
>TRBJ1-5|NA|TRBV6-6|NA
CASSSIQDQPQHF
TGTGCCAGCAGTTCCATCCAGGATCAGCCCCAGCATTTT
>TRBJ2-2|TRBD2|TRBV30|NA
CAQGQLAAGGELFF
TGTGCCCAGGGTCAACTAGCGGCCGGAGGGGAGCTGTTTTTT
>TRBJ2-7|NA|TRBV2|NA
CAGKRYSEGEQYF
TGTGCCGGTAAGCGGTACAGTGAGGGCGAGCAGTACTTC
>TRBJ1-4|TRBD1|TRBV20-1|NA
CSARQGAEKLFF
TGCAGTGCTAGACAGGGGGCGGAAAAACTGTTTTTT
>TRBJ1-2|NA|TRBV20-1|NA
CSAPVGAANYGYTF
TGCAGTGCACCTGTGGGCGCGGCTAACTATGGCTACACCTTC
>TRBJ1-2|NA|TRBV7-2|NA
CASSLATGYGYTF
TGTGCCAGCAGCTTAGCCACAGGGTACGGCTACACCTTC
>TRBJ2-1|TRBD2|TRBV3-1|NA
CASSQGLAGGPMSNEQFF
TGTGCCAGCAGCCAAGGACTAGCGGGGGGGCCGATGAGCAATGAGCAGTTCTTC
>TRBJ2-2|NA|TRBV29-1|NA
CSVWGGLNTGELFF
TGCAGCGTTTGGGGCGGATTGAACACCGGGGAGCTGTTTTTT
>TRBJ2-5|NA|TRBV20-1|NA
CSASTYLRETQYF
TGCAGTGCTAGCACATACCTTAGAGAGACCCAGTACTTC
>TRBJ2-7|NA|TRBV29-1|NA
CSVGEATYEQYF
TGCAGCGTTGGTGAGGCTACCTACGAGCAGTACTTC
>TRBJ2-3|NA|TRBV6-4|NA
CASSEQSTDTQYF
TGTGCCAGCAGTGAACAGAGCACAGATACGCAGTATTTT
>TRBJ2-7|NA|TRBV2|NA
CASSEALEQYF
TGTGCCAGCAGTGAAGCGCTCGAGCAGTACTTC
>TRBJ1-5|NA|TRBV23-1|NA
CASSQLGRDALGNQPQHF
TGCGCCAGCAGTCAGCTGGGCAGGGACGCCTTGGGCAATCAGCCCCAGCATTTT
>TRBJ2-7|NA|TRBV7-8|NA
CASSLGSSSYEQYF
TGTGCCAGCAGCTTAGGGTCAAGCTCCTACGAGCAGTACTTC
>TRBJ2-2|NA|TRBV24-1|NA
CATSDSRAQSTGELFF
TGTGCCACCAGTGATTCCCGCGCGCAATCCACCGGGGAGCTGTTTTTT
>TRBJ2-3|TRBD2|TRBV3-1|NA
CASSQRLAGSTDTQYF
TGTGCCAGCAGCCAAAGACTAGCGGGGAGCACAGATACGCAGTATTTT
>TRBJ2-7|NA|TRBV11-2|once
CASSPRAGTDSYEQYF
TGTGCCAGCAGCCCCCGGGCGGGGACGGACTCCTACGAGCAGTACTTC
>TRBJ1-2|NA|TRBV5-1|NA
CASSPGTPGDDYTF
TGCGCCAGCAGCCCCGGGACTCCAGGCGATGACTACACCTTC
>TRBJ2-1|TRBD2|TRBV27|NA
CASSPAGEAGGRRGQFF
TGTGCCAGCAGTCCCGCAGGTGAAGCGGGGGGGCGTCGGGGGCAGTTCTTC
>TRBJ1-1|NA|TRBV13|NA
CASSLVVTEAFF
TGTGCCAGCAGCTTAGTAGTAACTGAAGCTTTCTTT
>TRBJ2-2|NA|TRBV29-1|NA
CSVETYGGTGELFF
TGCAGCGTTGAAACATACGGAGGCACCGGGGAGCTGTTTTTT
>TRBJ1-4|NA|TRBV27|NA
CANSLTRNYNEKLFF
TGTGCCAACAGTTTAACCCGGAATTATAATGAAAAACTGTTTTTT
>TRBJ2-1|NA|TRBV7-3|NA
CASSLNLQGAEQFF
TGTGCCAGCAGCTTAAATTTACAGGGTGCTGAGCAGTTCTTC
>TRBJ1-4|NA|TRBV18|NA
CASSSTGTVDEKLFF
TGTGCCAGCTCATCTACCGGGACCGTAGATGAAAAACTGTTTTTT
>TRBJ2-2|NA|TRBV5-1|NA
CASSLGGQNTGELFF
TGCGCCAGCAGCTTGGGAGGACAGAACACCGGGGAGCTGTTTTTT